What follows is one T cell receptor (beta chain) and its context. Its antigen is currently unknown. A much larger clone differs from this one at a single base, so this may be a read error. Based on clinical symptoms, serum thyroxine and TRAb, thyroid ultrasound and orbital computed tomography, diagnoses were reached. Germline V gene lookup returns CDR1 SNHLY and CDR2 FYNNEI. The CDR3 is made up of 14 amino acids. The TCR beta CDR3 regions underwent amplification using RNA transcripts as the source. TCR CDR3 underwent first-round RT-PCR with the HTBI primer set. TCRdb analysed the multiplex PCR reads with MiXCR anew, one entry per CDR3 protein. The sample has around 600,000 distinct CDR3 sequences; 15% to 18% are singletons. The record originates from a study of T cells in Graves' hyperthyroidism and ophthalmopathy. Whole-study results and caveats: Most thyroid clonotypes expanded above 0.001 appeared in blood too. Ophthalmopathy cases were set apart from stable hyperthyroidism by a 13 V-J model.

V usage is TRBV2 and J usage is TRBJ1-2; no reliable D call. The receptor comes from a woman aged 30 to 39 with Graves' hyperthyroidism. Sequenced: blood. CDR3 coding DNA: TGTGCCAGCAGTGGGGGAGCGGCGAGTTATGGCTACATCTTC. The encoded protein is CASSGGAASYGYIF.